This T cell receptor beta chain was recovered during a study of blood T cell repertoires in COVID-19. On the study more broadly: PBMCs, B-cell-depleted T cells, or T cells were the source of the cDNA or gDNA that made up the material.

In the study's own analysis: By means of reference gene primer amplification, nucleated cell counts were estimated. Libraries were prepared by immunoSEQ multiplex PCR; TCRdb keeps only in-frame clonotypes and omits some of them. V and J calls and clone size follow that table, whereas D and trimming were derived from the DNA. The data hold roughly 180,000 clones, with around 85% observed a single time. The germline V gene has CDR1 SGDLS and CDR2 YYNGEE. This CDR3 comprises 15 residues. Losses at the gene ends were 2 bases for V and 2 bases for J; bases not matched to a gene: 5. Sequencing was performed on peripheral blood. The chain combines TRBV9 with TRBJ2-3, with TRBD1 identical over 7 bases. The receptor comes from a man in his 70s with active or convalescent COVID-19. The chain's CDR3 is CASSVVGQNTDTQYF. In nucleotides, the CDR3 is TGTGCCAGCAGCGTGGTGGGACAGAACACAGATACGCAGTATTTT.